The present entry profiles one T cell receptor beta chain with its context. In the authors' methods: Reference gene primer amplification gave estimated nucleated cell counts. Some clones are missing from TCRdb's copy, which holds only in-frame ones; the method was immunoSEQ multiplex PCR. V and J calls plus clone size are reproduced from that table; the DNA served to infer D and trimming. The table has 300,000 or so clones, over 80% seen once. The sample is drawn from a study of blood T cell repertoires in COVID-19. Study information: The United States, Italy and Spain were the sources of the acute and convalescent COVID-19 samples.

This CDR3 spans 13 amino acids. Germline assignment: CDR1 SGHTA and CDR2 FQGNSA. V was cut by 4 bases and J by 3 bases, with 9 bases left in between. The sequence derives from a woman aged 40-49 years with acute or convalescent COVID-19. The chain joins TRBV7-2 to TRBJ1-1, with D uncertain. Sequencing was performed on peripheral blood. CDR3 amino acids: CASSSTIHTEAFF. CDR3 sequence (DNA): TGTGCCAGCAGCTCAACTATCCACACTGAAGCTTTCTTT. Using reference TRBV7-2 and TRBJ1-1 for the parts outside the CDR3, the full variable domain is GAGVSQSPSNKVTEKGKDVELRCDPISGHTALYWYRQSLGQGLEFLIYFQGNSAPDKSGLPSDRFSAERTGGSVSTLTIQRTQQEDSAVYLCASSSTIHTEAFFGQGTRLTVV.